The entry below gives a single T cell receptor (beta chain) sequence along with its context. The data were taken from a study of blood T cell repertoires in COVID-19. This CDR3 spans 14 amino acids. Per germline, CDR1 ENHRY and CDR2 SYGVKD. Trimming removed 6 bases from V and 2 bases from J; junction bases left unmatched: 4. Sequenced by immunoSEQ multiplex PCR; TCRdb stores in-frame clones only, minus some. This sample has roughly 180,000 clones, with 79% found just once. J is TRBJ2-3 and V is TRBV10-3, with 8 bases identical to TRBD1. The clonotype originates from a woman aged 60-75 years with COVID-19, enrolled during active disease. Specimen: peripheral blood. This CDR3 is CAISEGQDTDTQYF. Written as DNA, the CDR3 is TGTGCCATCAGCGAGGGACAGGACACAGATACGCAGTATTTT.